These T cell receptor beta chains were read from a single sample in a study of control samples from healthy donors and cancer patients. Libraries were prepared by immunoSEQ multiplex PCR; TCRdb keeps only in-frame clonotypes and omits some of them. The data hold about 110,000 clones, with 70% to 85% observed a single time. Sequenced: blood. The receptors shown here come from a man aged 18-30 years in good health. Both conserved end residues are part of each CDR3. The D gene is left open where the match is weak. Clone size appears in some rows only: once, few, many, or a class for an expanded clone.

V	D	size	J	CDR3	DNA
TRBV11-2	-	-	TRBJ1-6	CASSLNGARNSPLHF	TGTGCCAGCAGCTTAAATGGGGCGCGGAATTCACCCCTCCACTTT
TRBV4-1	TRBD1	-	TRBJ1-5	CASSRDSSLSNQPQHF	TGCGCCAGCAGCCGGGACAGTTCGCTTAGCAATCAGCCCCAGCATTTT
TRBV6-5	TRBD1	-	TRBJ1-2	CASSYKGQGTYGYTF	TGTGCCAGCAGTTACAAGGGACAGGGTACCTATGGCTACACCTTC
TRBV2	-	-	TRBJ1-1	CASSEALLGGVWDTEAFF	TGTGCCAGCAGTGAAGCGCTTTTAGGTGGGGTCTGGGACACTGAAGCTTTCTTT
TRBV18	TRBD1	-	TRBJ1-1	CASSIVSAGGSVNTEAFF	TGTGCCAGCTCAATCGTATCGGCAGGGGGATCGGTGAACACTGAAGCTTTCTTT
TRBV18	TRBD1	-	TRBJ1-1	CASSALRDRGNRAFF	TGTGCCAGCTCAGCTCTCCGGGACAGGGGCAATAGGGCTTTCTTT
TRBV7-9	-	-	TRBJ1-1	CASSEPGRKNTEAFF	TGTGCCAGCAGCGAACCTGGCAGAAAAAACACTGAAGCTTTCTTT
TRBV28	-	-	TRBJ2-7	CASSLVAGSPNEQYF	TGTGCCAGCAGTTTAGTGGCAGGGTCTCCCAACGAGCAGTACTTC
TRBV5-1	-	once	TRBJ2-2	CASSLYTAGNSGELFF	TGCGCCAGCAGCTTATACACGGCTGGAAATAGCGGGGAGCTGTTTTTT
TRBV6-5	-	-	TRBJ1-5	CASSYRGYQPQHF	TGTGCCAGCAGTTACAGGGGTTATCAGCCCCAGCATTTT
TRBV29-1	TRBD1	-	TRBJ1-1	CSVDRDSINTEAFF	TGCAGCGTTGATCGGGACAGCATAAACACTGAAGCTTTCTTT
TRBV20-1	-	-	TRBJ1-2	CSGHLGDGYTF	TGCAGTGGACATCTGGGGGACGGCTACACCTTC
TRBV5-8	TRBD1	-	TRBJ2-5	CASTPTLSPRGKGTQYF	TGTGCCAGCACCCCGACTCTATCCCCCAGGGGGAAGGGGACCCAGTACTTC
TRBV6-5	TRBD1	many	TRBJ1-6	CASSTGQHNSPLHF	TGTGCCAGCAGTACGGGACAGCATAATTCACCCCTCCACTTT
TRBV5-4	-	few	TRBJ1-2	CASSGYGEGSGYTF	TGTGCCAGCAGCGGATATGGGGAGGGGAGCGGCTACACCTTC
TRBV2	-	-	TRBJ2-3	CASSVGGSTDTQYF	TGTGCCAGCAGTGTTGGCGGAAGCACAGATACGCAGTATTTT
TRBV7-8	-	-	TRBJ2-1	CASSPILSAYNEQFF	TGTGCCAGCAGCCCGATTTTGTCGGCCTACAATGAGCAGTTCTTC
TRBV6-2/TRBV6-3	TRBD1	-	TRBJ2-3	CASSQTGGTDTQYF	TGTGCCAGCAGCCAGACAGGGGGCACAGATACGCAGTATTTT
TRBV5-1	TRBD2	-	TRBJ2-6	CASSLLGGSGANVLTF	TGCGCCAGCAGCTTGCTCGGGGGGAGTGGGGCCAACGTCCTGACTTTC
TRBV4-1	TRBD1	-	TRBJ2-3	CASSHPTGERLNTQYF	TGCGCCAGCAGCCATCCCACAGGGGAACGGCTAAATACGCAGTATTTT
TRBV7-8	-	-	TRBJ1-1	CASSYRASGNTEAFF	TGTGCCAGCAGTTATAGGGCATCGGGTAACACTGAAGCTTTCTTT
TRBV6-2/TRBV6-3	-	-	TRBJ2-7	CASSPGAGTYEQYF	TGTGCCAGCAGTCCCGGGGCGGGTACCTACGAGCAGTACTTC
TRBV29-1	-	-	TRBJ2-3	CSIRRWRTDTQYF	TGCAGTATAAGGAGGTGGCGCACAGATACGCAGTATTTT
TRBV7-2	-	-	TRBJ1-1	CASSLVAGVNTEAFF	TGTGCCAGCAGCTTAGTCGCCGGGGTGAACACTGAAGCTTTCTTT
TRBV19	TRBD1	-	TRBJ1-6	CASSIGDSRSPLHF	TGTGCCAGTAGTATTGGGGACAGTCGTTCACCCCTCCACTTT
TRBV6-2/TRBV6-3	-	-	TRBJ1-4	CASSRVGSGEKLFF	TGTGCCAGCAGCCGTGTGGGCTCAGGTGAAAAACTGTTTTTT
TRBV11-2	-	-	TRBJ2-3	CASSLSPLDTQYF	TGTGCCAGCAGCTTGTCGCCCCTGGATACGCAGTATTTT
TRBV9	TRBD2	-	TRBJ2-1	CASSVSGGSLDEQFF	TGTGCCAGCAGCGTTAGCGGGGGATCGTTGGATGAGCAGTTCTTC